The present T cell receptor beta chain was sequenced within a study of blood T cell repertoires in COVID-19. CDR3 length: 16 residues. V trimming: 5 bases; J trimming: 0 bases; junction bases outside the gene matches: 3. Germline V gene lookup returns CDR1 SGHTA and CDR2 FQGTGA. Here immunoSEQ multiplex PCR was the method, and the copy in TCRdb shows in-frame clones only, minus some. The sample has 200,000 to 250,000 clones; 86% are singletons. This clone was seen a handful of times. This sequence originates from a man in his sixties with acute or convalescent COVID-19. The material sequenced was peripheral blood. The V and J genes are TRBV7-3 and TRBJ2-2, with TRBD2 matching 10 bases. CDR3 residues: CASSQTSGANTGELFF. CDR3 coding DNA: TGTGCCAGCAGCCAAACTAGCGGGGCGAACACCGGGGAGCTGTTTTTT. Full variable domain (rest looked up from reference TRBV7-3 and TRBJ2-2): GAGVSQTPSNKVTEKGKYVELRCDPISGHTALYWYRQSLGQGPEFLIYFQGTGAADDSGLPNDRFFAVRPEGSVSTLKIQRTERGDSAVYLCASSQTSGANTGELFFGEGSRLTVL.